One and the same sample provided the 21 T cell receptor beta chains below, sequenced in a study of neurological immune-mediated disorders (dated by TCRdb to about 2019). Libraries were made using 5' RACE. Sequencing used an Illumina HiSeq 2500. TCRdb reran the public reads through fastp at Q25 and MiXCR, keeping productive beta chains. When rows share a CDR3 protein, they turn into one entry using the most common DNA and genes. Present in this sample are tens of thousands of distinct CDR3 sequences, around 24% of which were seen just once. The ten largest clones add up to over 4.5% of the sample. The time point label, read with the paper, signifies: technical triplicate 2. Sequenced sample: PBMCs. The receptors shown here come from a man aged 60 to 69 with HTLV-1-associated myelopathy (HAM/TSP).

CDR3 protein: CASSPVRGRGSTDTQYF. CDR3 nucleotides: TGCGCCAGCAGCCCAGTCCGCGGGAGGGGGAGCACAGATACGCAGTATTTT. The chain couples TRBV4-1 to TRBJ2-3, with 9 nucleotides matching TRBD2. The junction had 8 bases not matched to a gene; V was cut back by 4 bases and J by 0 bases. Germline CDR1 and CDR2: MGHRA and YSYEKL. This CDR3 region has 17 residues.

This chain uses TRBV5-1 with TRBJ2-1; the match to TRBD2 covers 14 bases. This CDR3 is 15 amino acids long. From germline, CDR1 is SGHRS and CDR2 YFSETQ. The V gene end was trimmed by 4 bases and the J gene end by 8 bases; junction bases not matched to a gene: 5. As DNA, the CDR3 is TGCGCCAGCAGCCCGACTAGCGGGAGGGCCTATGAGCAGTTCTTC. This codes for CASSPTSGRAYEQFF.

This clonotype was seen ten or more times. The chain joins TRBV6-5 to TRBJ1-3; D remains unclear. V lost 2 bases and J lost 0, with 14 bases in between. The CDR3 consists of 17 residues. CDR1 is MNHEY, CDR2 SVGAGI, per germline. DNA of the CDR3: TGTGCCAGCAGTTACCGTTCTTCAGCCTCCTCTGGAAACACCATATATTTT. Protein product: CASSYRSSASSGNTIYF.

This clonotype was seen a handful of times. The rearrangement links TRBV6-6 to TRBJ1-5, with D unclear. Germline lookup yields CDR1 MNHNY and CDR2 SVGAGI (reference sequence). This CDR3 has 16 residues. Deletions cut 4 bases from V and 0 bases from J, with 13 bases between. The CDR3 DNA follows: TGTGCCAGCAGTTCCCGACGGATCGATAGCAATCAGCCCCAGCATTTT. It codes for CASSSRRIDSNQPQHF.

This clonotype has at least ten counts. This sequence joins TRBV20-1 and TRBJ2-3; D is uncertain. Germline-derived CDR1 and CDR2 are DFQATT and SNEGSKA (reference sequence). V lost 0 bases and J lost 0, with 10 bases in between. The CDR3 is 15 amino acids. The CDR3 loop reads CSARDPETSTDTQYF. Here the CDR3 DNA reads TGCAGTGCTAGAGATCCCGAGACTAGCACAGATACGCAGTATTTT.

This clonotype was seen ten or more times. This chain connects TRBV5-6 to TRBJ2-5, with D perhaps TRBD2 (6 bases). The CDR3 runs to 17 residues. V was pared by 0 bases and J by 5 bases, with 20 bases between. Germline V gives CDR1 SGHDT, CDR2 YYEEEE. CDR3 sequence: CASSLGSSEYVQETQYF. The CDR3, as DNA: TGTGCCAGCAGCTTGGGGTCTAGCGAATATGTACAGGAGACCCAGTACTTC. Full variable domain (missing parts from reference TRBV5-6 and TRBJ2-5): DAGVTQSPTHLIKTRGQQVTLRCSPKSGHDTVSWYQQALGQGPQFIFQYYEEEERQRGNFPDRFSGHQFPNYSSELNVNALLLGDSALYLCASSLGSSEYVQETQYFGPGTRLLVL.

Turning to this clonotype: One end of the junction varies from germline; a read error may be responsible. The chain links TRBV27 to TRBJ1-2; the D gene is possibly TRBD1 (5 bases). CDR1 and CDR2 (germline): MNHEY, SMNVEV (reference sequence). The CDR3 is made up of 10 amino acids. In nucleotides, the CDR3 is TGTGCCAGCAGTTTATCGGGGGACCCCTTC. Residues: CASSLSGDPF.

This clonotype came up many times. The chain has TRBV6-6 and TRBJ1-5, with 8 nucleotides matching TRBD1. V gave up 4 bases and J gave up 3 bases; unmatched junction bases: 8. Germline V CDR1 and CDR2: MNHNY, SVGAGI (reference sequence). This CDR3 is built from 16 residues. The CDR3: CASSSRAGGDNQPQHF. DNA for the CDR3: TGTGCCAGCAGTTCCAGGGCAGGGGGCGACAATCAGCCCCAGCATTTT.

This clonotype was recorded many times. The DNA of the CDR3 is TGTGCCAGCAGTGGCGGACAGGGGGCCCTCGAGCAGTACTTC. It yields the protein CASSGGQGALEQYF. The rearrangement links TRBV28 to TRBJ2-7; 11 bases line up with TRBD1. The CDR3 length is 14 residues. The V gene end was trimmed by 5 bases and the J gene end by 6 bases; junction bases not matched to a gene: 6. Germline-derived CDR1 and CDR2 are MDHEN and SYDVKM.

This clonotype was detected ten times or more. The CDR3 protein is CASSPALPGQETQYF. The CDR3 nucleotides read TGTGCCAGCAGTCCCGCCCTCCCGGGTCAAGAGACCCAGTACTTC. The chain has TRBV12-3 or TRBV12-4 and TRBJ2-5; the D is unclear. The CDR3 spans 15 residues. Trimming stripped 5 bases from V and 2 bases from J, with 15 bases between.

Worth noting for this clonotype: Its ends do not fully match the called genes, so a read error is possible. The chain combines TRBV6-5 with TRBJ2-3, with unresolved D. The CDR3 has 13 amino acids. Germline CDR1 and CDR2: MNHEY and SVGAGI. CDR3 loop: CASSPMSTNTQYF. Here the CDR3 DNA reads TGTGCCAGCAGCCCCATGAGCACAAATACGCAGTATTTT.

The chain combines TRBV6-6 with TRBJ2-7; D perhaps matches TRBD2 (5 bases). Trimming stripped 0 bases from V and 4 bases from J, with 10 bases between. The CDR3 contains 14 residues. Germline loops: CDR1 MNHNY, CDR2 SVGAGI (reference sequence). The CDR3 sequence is CASSYSPTIYEQYF. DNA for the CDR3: TGTGCCAGCAGTTACTCTCCGACTATTTACGAGCAGTACTTC.

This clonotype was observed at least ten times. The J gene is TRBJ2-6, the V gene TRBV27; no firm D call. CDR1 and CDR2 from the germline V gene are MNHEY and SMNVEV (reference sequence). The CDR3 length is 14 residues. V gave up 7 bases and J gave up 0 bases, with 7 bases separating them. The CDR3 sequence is CASMAPSGANVLTF. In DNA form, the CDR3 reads TGTGCCAGCATGGCGCCCTCTGGGGCCAACGTCCTGACTTTC.

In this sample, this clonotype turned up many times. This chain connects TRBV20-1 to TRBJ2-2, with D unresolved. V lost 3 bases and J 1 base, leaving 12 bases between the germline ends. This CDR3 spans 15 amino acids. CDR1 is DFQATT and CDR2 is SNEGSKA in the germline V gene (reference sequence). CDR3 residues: CSASRGNLNTGELFF. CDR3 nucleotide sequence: TGCAGTGCTAGTCGCGGTAATTTGAACACCGGGGAGCTGTTTTTT.

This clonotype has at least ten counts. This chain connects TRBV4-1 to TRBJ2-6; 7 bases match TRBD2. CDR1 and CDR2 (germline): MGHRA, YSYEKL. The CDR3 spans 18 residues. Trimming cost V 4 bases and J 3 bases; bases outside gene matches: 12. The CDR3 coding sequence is TGCGCCAGCAGCCTTGAGACGGGAGGTTTCAGTGGGGCCAACGTCCTGACTTTC. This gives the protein CASSLETGGFSGANVLTF.

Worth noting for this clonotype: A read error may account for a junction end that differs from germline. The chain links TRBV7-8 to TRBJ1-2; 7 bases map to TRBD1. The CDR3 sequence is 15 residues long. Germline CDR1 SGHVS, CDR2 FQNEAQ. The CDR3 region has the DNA TGTGCCAGCAGCCTTGACCCGGGACAGATCTATTGCTACACCTTC. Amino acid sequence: CASSLDPGQIYCYTF.

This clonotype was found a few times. CDR3 bases: TGTGCCAGCAGTTTACATCAGGGGGAGTTCACGGCGGGGCATTTT. Translating gives CASSLHQGEFTAGHF. The chain joins TRBV28 to TRBJ1-5; 7 bases map to TRBD1. The trim removed 2 bases at V and 15 bases at J, leaving 16 bases unmatched. This CDR3 has 15 residues. Germline CDR1 and CDR2: MDHEN and SYDVKM.

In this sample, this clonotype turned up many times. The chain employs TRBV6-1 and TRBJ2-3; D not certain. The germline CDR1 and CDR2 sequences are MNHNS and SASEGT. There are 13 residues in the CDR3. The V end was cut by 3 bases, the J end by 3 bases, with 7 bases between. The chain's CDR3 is CASSDPLTDTQYF. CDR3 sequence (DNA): TGTGCCAGCAGTGATCCCCTTACAGATACGCAGTATTTT.

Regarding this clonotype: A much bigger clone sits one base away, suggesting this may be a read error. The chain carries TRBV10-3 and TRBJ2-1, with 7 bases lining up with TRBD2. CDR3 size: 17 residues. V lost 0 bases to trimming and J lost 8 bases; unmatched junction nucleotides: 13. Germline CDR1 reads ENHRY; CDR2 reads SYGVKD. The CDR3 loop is CAISESFVGGPMDEQFF. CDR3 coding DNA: TGTGCCATCAGTGAGTCATTTGTGGGAGGGCCTATGGATGAGCAGTTCTTC.

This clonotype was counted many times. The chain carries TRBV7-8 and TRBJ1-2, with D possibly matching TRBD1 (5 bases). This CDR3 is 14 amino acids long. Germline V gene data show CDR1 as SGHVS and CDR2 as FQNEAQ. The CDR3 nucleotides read TGTGCGACAAGACAGCTGCAGGTCGGGTATGGCTACACCTTC. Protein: CATRQLQVGYGYTF. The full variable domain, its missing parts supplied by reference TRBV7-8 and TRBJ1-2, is GAGVSQSPRYKVAKRGQDVALRCDPISGHVSLFWYQQALGQGPEFLTYFQNEAQLDKSGLPSDRFFAERPEGSVSTLKIQRTQQEDSAVYLCATRQLQVGYGYTFGSGTRLTVV.

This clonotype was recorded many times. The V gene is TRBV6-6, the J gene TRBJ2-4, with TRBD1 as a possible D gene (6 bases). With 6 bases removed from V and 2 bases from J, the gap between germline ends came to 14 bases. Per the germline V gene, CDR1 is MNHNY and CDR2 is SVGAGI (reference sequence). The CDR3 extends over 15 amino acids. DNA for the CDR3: TGTGCCAGCAGCCAACCGACAGGACCCAAAAACATTCAGTACTTC. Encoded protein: CASSQPTGPKNIQYF.